This entry lists 22 T cell receptor beta chains sequenced from one sample in a study of T cell repertoires in cytomegalovirus infection. TCRdb recomputed calls from the reads with MiXCR, one row per CDR3 protein. Among some 500,000 distinct CDR3 sequences, roughly a third were seen once, and the ten largest hold 17%. The antigens of these receptors remain unknown. The material was cultured PBMCs, obtained from culture after CMV antigen stimulation. The receptors here all came from a human donor in good health (CMV status not recorded). Some clones in this sample may be carry-over from other donors' samples.

The chain uses TRBV6-6 and TRBJ1-2, with 8 bases lining up with TRBD1. The length of the CDR3 is 14 residues. From germline, CDR1 is MNHNY and CDR2 SVGAGI (reference sequence). J was trimmed by 8 bases and V by 4 bases; bases with no gene match: 9. The DNA for the CDR3 is TGTGCCAGCAGTTTTTCGGACAGGGCAGGAGGCTACACCTTC. Translated, it gives CASSFSDRAGGYTF.

This clonotype was seen a handful of times. The J gene is TRBJ2-1, the V gene TRBV27; 7 positions agree with TRBD2. V dropped 2 bases and J dropped 7; count of bases not matched to a gene: 8. The CDR3 is 15 amino acids. Germline V lookup: CDR1 MNHEY, CDR2 SMNVEV (reference sequence). The CDR3 protein is CASSLGGRGVNEQFF. The DNA of the CDR3 is TGTGCCAGCAGTTTAGGAGGGAGGGGTGTTAATGAGCAGTTCTTC.

This sequence joins TRBV14 and TRBJ2-1; either TRBD1 or TRBD2 may supply D (5 bases each). The CDR3 has 17 residues. V lost 4 bases and J 3 bases, leaving 19 bases between the germline ends. Germline CDR1 and CDR2: SGHDN and FVKESK. CDR3 coding DNA: TGTGCCAGCAGCCTGGGGGTAAGGGACGTGGGCTACAATGAGCAGTTCTTC. It yields the protein CASSLGVRDVGYNEQFF.

This clonotype was detected only a few times. This sequence joins TRBV2 and TRBJ2-5, with D tentatively TRBD1 (7 bases). Germline assignment: CDR1 SNHLY and CDR2 FYNNEI. Trimming took 6 bases from V and 4 from J, leaving 15 bases between them. The CDR3 consists of 14 residues. The CDR3 DNA sequence: TGTGCCAGCAGCCCCAGGGGGGACACAGAGACCCAGTACTTC. It translates to CASSPRGDTETQYF.

This clonotype has more than one count but fewer than ten. The chain has TRBV7-9 and TRBJ1-1; D ambiguous. Germline loops: CDR1 SEHNR, CDR2 FQNEAQ (reference sequence). This CDR3 has 14 amino acids. With 1 base removed from V and 3 bases from J, the gap between germline ends came to 9 bases. The CDR3, as DNA: TGTGCCAGCAGCTTAGTAGGGAGTGACACTGAAGCTTTCTTT. This encodes CASSLVGSDTEAFF.

The V call is TRBV7-2, the J call TRBJ2-1, with 7 positions matching TRBD2. This CDR3 is built from 15 residues. In germline, CDR1 is SGHTA, CDR2 FQGNSA. V lost 7 bases and J lost 5; bases outside the gene matches: 11. The CDR3 sequence: CASILLASGNNEQFF. The CDR3 region has the DNA TGTGCCAGCATCCTCTTAGCAAGCGGGAACAATGAGCAGTTCTTC.

This rearrangement joins TRBV6-1 to TRBJ2-2; D gene unclear. This CDR3 spans 13 amino acids. In germline, CDR1 is MNHNS, CDR2 SASEGT. Deletions cut 5 bases from V and 8 bases from J, with 12 bases between. The CDR3 is CASSKTVKGELFF. The CDR3 region has the DNA TGTGCCAGCAGTAAGACTGTTAAGGGGGAGCTGTTTTTT.

J is TRBJ2-7 and V is TRBV6-2 or TRBV6-3, with 12 bases fitting TRBD2. Looked up from germline, CDR1 is MNHEY and CDR2 is SVGEGT. The CDR3 covers 18 residues. Losses at the gene ends were 5 bases for V and 1 base for J; bases not matched to a gene: 12. The CDR3 spells CASSRRTSGTIYSYEQYF. CDR3 nucleotide sequence: TGTGCCAGCAGTCGCCGGACTAGCGGGACAATTTATTCCTACGAGCAGTACTTC.

The rearrangement links TRBV27 to TRBJ2-7, with D tentatively TRBD1 (6 bases). This CDR3 is built from 14 residues. Between the trimmed V and J ends, which lost 5 bases and 5 bases, there was a span of 16 bases. Germline lookup yields CDR1 MNHEY and CDR2 SMNVEV (reference sequence). In DNA form, the CDR3 reads TGTGCCAGCAGTAACACAGGGATCGGGAACGAGCAGTACTTC. It encodes CASSNTGIGNEQYF.

This clonotype was counted only a few times. The chain couples TRBV7-6 to TRBJ1-1; tentatively, D is TRBD1 (6 bases). This CDR3 is 16 amino acids long. Deletions cut 0 bases from V and 0 bases from J, with 11 bases between. CDR1 and CDR2 (germline): SGHVS, FNYEAQ. The CDR3 nucleotides are TGTGCCAGCAGCTTAGCCGGACAGTGGATGAACACTGAAGCTTTCTTT. Its translation is CASSLAGQWMNTEAFF.

This clonotype was picked up many times. The chain uses TRBV7-2 and TRBJ2-2; 13 bases are a match to TRBD2. The CDR3 extends over 17 amino acids. The V and J ends lost 10 bases and 4 bases, in that order; junction bases with no gene match: 12. Germline assignment: CDR1 SGHTA and CDR2 FQGNSA. The chain's CDR3 is CATHAPGTSGTTGELFF. CDR3 DNA sequence: TGTGCCACCCACGCCCCCGGGACTAGCGGGACCACCGGGGAGCTGTTTTTT.

This sequence joins TRBV20-1 and TRBJ2-5, with D tentatively TRBD1 (6 bases). The germline V and J ends were trimmed by 3 bases and 5 bases, with 13 bases remaining between them. CDR1 and CDR2 (germline): DFQATT, SNEGSKA (reference sequence). The CDR3 covers 13 residues. The CDR3 region is CSASAGAGETQYF. CDR3 nucleotide sequence: TGCAGTGCTAGCGCAGGGGCAGGGGAGACCCAGTACTTC.

The gene calls are TRBV7-9 and TRBJ2-3; 7 bases agree with TRBD1. The V and J ends lost 5 bases and 2 bases, in that order; junction bases with no gene match: 10. Germline CDR1 SEHNR, CDR2 FQNEAQ (reference sequence). CDR3 size: 16 residues. The CDR3: CASSQGQFSNTDTQYF. CDR3 coding DNA: TGTGCCAGCAGCCAGGGACAGTTCTCGAACACAGATACGCAGTATTTT.

The rearrangement joins TRBV7-9 to TRBJ2-7; 9 positions match TRBD2. This CDR3 has 16 amino acids. With 5 bases clipped from V and 4 bases from J, the junction kept 12 bases outside the gene matches. CDR1 and CDR2 from the germline V gene are SEHNR and FQNEAQ (reference sequence). The DNA of the CDR3 is TGTGCCAGCAGCCCTCTCGGCGGGAGGGCCATTTACGAGCAGTACTTC. Residues: CASSPLGGRAIYEQYF.

The J gene is TRBJ1-1, the V gene TRBV5-4; TRBD1 might be the D (6 bases). The CDR3 loop spans 15 amino acids. The germline CDR1 and CDR2 sequences are SGHNT and YYREEE (reference sequence). V dropped 5 bases and J dropped 7 bases, with 21 bases sitting between them. CDR3 DNA sequence: TGTGCCAGCAGTTCACCAGGGGCCAGGCTTGGTGAAGCTTTCTTT. As protein: CASSSPGARLGEAFF.

This sequence joins TRBV9 and TRBJ2-7, with 9 bases matching TRBD2. The CDR3 runs 16 residues. J was trimmed by 1 base and V by 9 bases; bases with no gene match: 14. Germline CDR1 and CDR2: SGDLS and YYNGEE. CDR3 residues: CATLSLGGRASYEQYF. For the CDR3, the DNA is TGTGCCACCCTTTCCCTCGGCGGGAGGGCATCCTACGAGCAGTACTTC.

This clonotype was counted between two and nine times. The V gene is TRBV29-1, the J gene TRBJ2-7; D is possibly TRBD2 (6 bases). This CDR3 has 11 amino acids. The germline V gene encodes CDR1 SQVTM and CDR2 ANQGSEA. V dropped 5 bases and J dropped 7 bases, with 12 bases sitting between them. CDR3 loop: CSVSLAREQYF. The CDR3 region has the DNA TGCAGCGTTTCCCTAGCGCGGGAGCAGTACTTC.

The chain recombines TRBV24-1 with TRBJ2-1; TRBD2 matches at 7 bases. CDR1 and CDR2 (germline): KGHDR, SFDVKD. The CDR3 contains 17 residues. V shed 3 bases, J shed 1 base, and the junction held 8 bases outside the gene matches. The CDR3 loop is CATSDPIAGRSYNEQFF. In DNA form, the CDR3 reads TGTGCCACCAGTGATCCTATAGCGGGCAGGTCCTACAATGAGCAGTTCTTC.

The gene calls are TRBV30 and TRBJ2-3; D may be TRBD1 (5 bases). CDR3 length: 14 amino acids. The germline V gene encodes CDR1 GTSNPN and CDR2 SVGIG (reference sequence). V lost 3 bases, J lost 1 base, and 11 bases lay in between. As DNA, the CDR3 is TGTGCCTGGAGGCCAGGGTCTCGCACAGATACGCAGTATTTT. Its protein product is CAWRPGSRTDTQYF.

This clonotype was counted only a few times. The rearrangement uses TRBV28 and TRBJ2-7; 10 bases map to TRBD2. Germline loops: CDR1 MDHEN, CDR2 SYDVKM. J lost 7 bases, V lost 3 bases, and 12 bases had no gene match. The CDR3 is 16 amino acids. CDR3 in amino acids: CASSFSRSSGSREQYV. CDR3 sequence (DNA): TGTGCCAGCAGTTTTAGTAGGTCTAGCGGGAGCAGAGAGCAGTACGTC.

The chain is built from TRBV18 and TRBJ2-2; unclear D gene. CDR1 is KGHSH, CDR2 LQKENI, per germline. The CDR3 spans 14 residues. Trimming cost V 0 bases and J 5 bases, with 7 bases left between them. CDR3 DNA sequence: TGTGCCAGCTCACCACCGTCCCAGACCGGGGAGCTGTTTTTT. Translating gives CASSPPSQTGELFF.

The chain is built from TRBV19 and TRBJ2-1; 10 bases fit TRBD2. Trimming removed 5 bases from V and 6 bases from J; junction bases left unmatched: 13. The CDR3 is made up of 17 amino acids. The germline CDR1 and CDR2 sequences are LNHDA and SQIVND (reference sequence). The CDR3 region is CASSDPPTSGKFNEQFF. The CDR3 coding sequence is TGTGCCAGTAGTGACCCCCCAACTAGCGGGAAGTTCAATGAGCAGTTCTTC.